The 12 T cell receptor beta chains given below trace back to one sample, sequenced in a study of blood T cell repertoires in COVID-19. Sequenced by immunoSEQ multiplex PCR; TCRdb stores in-frame clones only, minus some. Here the sample spans roughly 180,000 clones, over 70% being singletons. Sequencing used PBMCs or T cells enriched from blood (not recorded which). These receptors came from a man aged 55 to 70 who had been exposed to COVID-19.

This clone was seen just once. This chain connects TRBV7-2 to TRBJ2-7; no clear D. This CDR3 is built from 12 residues. In germline, CDR1 is SGHTA, CDR2 FQGNSA. Deletions cut 5 bases from V and 3 bases from J, with 8 bases between. The CDR3 DNA reads TGTGCCAGCAGCGCGTCCCTCTACGAGCAGTACTTC. Amino acid sequence: CASSASLYEQYF.

The rearrangement uses TRBV25-1 and TRBJ2-3; 15 nucleotides line up with TRBD2. CDR1 and CDR2 from the germline V gene are MGHDK and SYGVNS. V trimming: 0 bases; J trimming: 6 bases; junction bases outside the gene matches: 4. The CDR3 spans 17 residues. The CDR3 DNA is TGTGCCAGCAGTGAATACTCAGGACTAGCGGGGGGGGATACGCAGTATTTT. Translation: CASSEYSGLAGGDTQYF.

V usage is TRBV11-2 and J usage is TRBJ1-1; 9 nucleotides match TRBD1. Germline CDR1 and CDR2: SGHAT and FQNNGV. With 2 bases clipped from V and 7 bases from J, the junction kept 5 bases outside the gene matches. This CDR3 contains 14 residues. In DNA form, the CDR3 reads TGTGCCAGCAGCTTAAGACAGGGGGGAAATGAAGCTTTCTTT. Protein: CASSLRQGGNEAFF.

The V gene is TRBV9, the J gene TRBJ2-1; TRBD2 aligns across 8 bases. CDR3 length: 15 residues. With 3 bases clipped from V and 5 bases from J, the junction kept 7 bases outside the gene matches. The germline CDR1 and CDR2 sequences are SGDLS and YYNGEE. CDR3 loop: CASSAAGTRNNEQFF. DNA of the CDR3: TGTGCCAGCAGCGCGGCCGGGACTAGAAACAATGAGCAGTTCTTC.

This chain connects TRBV6-1 to TRBJ2-1; 10 bases map to TRBD2. The CDR3 is 13 residues long. Trimming took 3 bases from V and 13 from J; bases not matched to a gene: 6. Looked up from germline, CDR1 is MNHNS and CDR2 is SASEGT. The CDR3 DNA reads as TGTGCCAGCAGTGACAGTATAGCGGGAGGTCAGTTCTTC. It translates to CASSDSIAGGQFF.

J is TRBJ2-6 and V is TRBV2; D is possibly TRBD2 (5 bases). The CDR3 runs to 15 residues. V was shortened by 4 bases and J by 0 bases, with 7 bases between the two germline ends. Looked up from germline, CDR1 is SNHLY and CDR2 is FYNNEI. DNA for the CDR3: TGTGCCAGCAGTGGGAGGCTCTCTGGGGCCAACGTCCTGACTTTC. Its translation: CASSGRLSGANVLTF. The variable domain in full, completed from reference TRBV2 and TRBJ2-6, reads EPEVTQTPSHQVTQMGQEVILRCVPISNHLYFYWYRQILGQKVEFLVSFYNNEISEKSEIFDDQFSVERPDGSNFTLKIRSTKLEDSAMYFCASSGRLSGANVLTFGAGSRLTVL.

This chain joins TRBV6-5 and TRBJ1-6, with D possibly matching TRBD1 (6 bases). Germline CDR1 reads MNHEY; CDR2 reads SVGAGI. The CDR3 is 14 residues long. V was shortened by 6 bases and J by 5 bases, with 11 bases between the two germline ends. Here the CDR3 reads CASRNRENNSPLHF. CDR3 coding DNA: TGTGCCAGCAGGAACAGGGAAAATAATTCACCCCTCCACTTT.

The rearrangement joins TRBV5-1 to TRBJ1-1; 7 bases map to TRBD1. The CDR3 totals 14 residues. V shed 1 base and J 5 bases; nucleotides not matched to a gene: 5. Germline V gene lookup returns CDR1 SGHRS and CDR2 YFSETQ. This CDR3 reads CASSLPGGGTEAFF. The CDR3 nucleotides are TGCGCCAGCAGCTTGCCAGGGGGAGGTACTGAAGCTTTCTTT.

The chain has TRBV20-1 and TRBJ2-7; 9 bases are a match to TRBD2. CDR3 size: 14 residues. Losses at the gene ends were 3 bases for V and 3 bases for J; bases not matched to a gene: 6. Germline V gives CDR1 DFQATT, CDR2 SNEGSKA (reference sequence). CDR3 in amino acids: CSASALAGLYEQYF. The CDR3 DNA reads TGCAGTGCTAGTGCACTAGCGGGTCTCTACGAGCAGTACTTC.

The chain has TRBV25-1 and TRBJ1-3; D gene unclear. Germline CDR1 and CDR2: MGHDK and SYGVNS. Trimming removed 3 bases from V and 4 bases from J, with 10 bases in between. The CDR3 is 14 amino acids. CDR3 loop: CASSESLLGNTIYF. CDR3 bases: TGTGCCAGCAGTGAGTCCCTTTTGGGAAACACCATATATTTT.

The V call is TRBV16, the J call TRBJ1-1; a possible D gene is TRBD1 (5 bases). CDR1 is KGHSY and CDR2 is FQNENV in the germline V gene. The ends were cut back, 0 bases at V and 6 bases at J, with 8 bases in the middle. This CDR3 is built from 13 residues. CDR3 sequence (DNA): TGTGCCAGCAGCCAATCGACCAGGGCTGAAGCTTTCTTT. As protein: CASSQSTRAEAFF. Based on the CDR3 plus reference TRBV16 and TRBJ1-1, the full variable domain is GEEVAQTPKHLVRGEGQKAKLYCAPIKGHSYVFWYQQVLKNEFKFLISFQNENVFDETGMPKERFSAKCLPNSPCSLEIQATKLEDSAVYFCASSQSTRAEAFFGQGTRLTVV.

V is TRBV5-1 and J is TRBJ2-7, with a possible D match to TRBD1 (6 bases). This CDR3 region has 13 residues. The V and J ends lost 4 bases and 3 bases respectively, with 11 bases between them. Germline CDR1 and CDR2: SGHRS and YFSETQ. The CDR3 sequence is CASSGGPSYEQYF. The CDR3 region has the DNA TGCGCCAGCAGCGGGGGCCCAAGCTACGAGCAGTACTTC.